The next 20 T cell receptor beta chains were all read from a single sample in a study of cytomegalovirus exposure and HLA in healthy donors. The PCR had 60 Vbeta and 13 Jbeta primers. Assay: immunoSEQ multiplex PCR; the TCRdb copy retains only in-frame clones and omits some. The sample carries some 120,000 clones, 84% recorded once. Sequencing input: PBMCs. These receptors originate from a young woman in good health and CMV-seropositive.

The chain combines TRBV19 with TRBJ2-7; 7 bases align to TRBD1. Per the germline V gene, CDR1 is LNHDA and CDR2 is SQIVND (reference sequence). The CDR3 contains 14 residues. J was trimmed by 1 base and V by 6 bases; bases with no gene match: 6. In DNA form, the CDR3 reads TGTGCCAGTAGCAAAGACAGGGCTTCCTACGAGCAGTACTTC. Its protein is CASSKDRASYEQYF.

J is TRBJ1-1 and V is TRBV5-4, with D unresolved. This CDR3 is built from 13 residues. Per the germline V gene, CDR1 is SGHNT and CDR2 is YYREEE (reference sequence). The germline V and J ends were trimmed by 4 bases and 2 bases, with 9 bases remaining between them. The CDR3: CASSPRHNTEAFF. The CDR3, as DNA: TGTGCCAGCAGCCCCAGACATAACACTGAAGCTTTCTTT. The entire variable domain, with the rest obtained from reference TRBV5-4 and TRBJ1-1, is as follows: ETGVTQSPTHLIKTRGQQVTLRCSSQSGHNTVSWYQQALGQGPQFIFQYYREEENGRGNFPPRFSGLQFPNYSSELNVNALELDDSALYLCASSPRHNTEAFFGQGTRLTVV.

The rearrangement links TRBV14 to TRBJ1-2; TRBD1 agrees at 9 bases. This CDR3 contains 16 residues. V lost 4 bases to trimming and J lost 7 bases; unmatched junction nucleotides: 13. Germline CDR1 and CDR2: SGHDN and FVKESK. CDR3 in DNA: TGTGCCAGCAGCCGAGGGACAGGGAGGGAACCTTTTGGCTACACCTTC. Its translation is CASSRGTGREPFGYTF. The full variable domain, its missing parts supplied by reference TRBV14 and TRBJ1-2, is EAGVTQFPSHSVIEKGQTVTLRCDPISGHDNLYWYRRVMGKEIKFLLHFVKESKQDESGMPNNRFLAERTGGTYSTLKVQPAELEDSGVYFCASSRGTGREPFGYTFGSGTRLTVV.

J is TRBJ1-2 and V is TRBV6-5; 8 nucleotides line up with TRBD1. This CDR3 contains 13 residues. After removal of 6 bases from V and 6 bases from J, the junction contained 6 bases not matched to a gene. Germline assignment: CDR1 MNHEY and CDR2 SVGAGI. Here the CDR3 reads CASRSGQGNGYTF. CDR3 bases: TGTGCCAGCAGATCCGGACAGGGCAATGGCTACACCTTC.

The J gene is TRBJ2-5, the V gene TRBV9; D is perhaps TRBD1 (5 bases). The CDR3 runs to 15 residues. Per the germline V gene, CDR1 is SGDLS and CDR2 is YYNGEE. Trimming removed 4 bases from V and 7 bases from J, with 20 bases in between. CDR3 sequence (DNA): TGTGCCAGCAGCCCCCTTGACAGCCCAGGCGGGACCCAGTACTTC. Protein: CASSPLDSPGGTQYF.

The chain is built from TRBV28 and TRBJ1-1, with TRBD1 matching 8 bases. The trim removed 3 bases at V and 3 bases at J, leaving 3 bases unmatched. CDR1 and CDR2 (germline): MDHEN, SYDVKM. The CDR3 spans 14 residues. The CDR3 sequence: CASSFPGQDTEAFF. For the CDR3, the DNA is TGTGCCAGCAGTTTTCCGGGACAGGACACTGAAGCTTTCTTT. The entire variable domain, with the rest obtained from reference TRBV28 and TRBJ1-1, is as follows: DVKVTQSSRYLVKRTGEKVFLECVQDMDHENMFWYRQDPGLGLRLIYFSYDVKMKEKGDIPEGYSVSREKKERFSLILESASTNQTSMYLCASSFPGQDTEAFFGQGTRLTVV.

In this sample, this clone turned up once. The rearrangement uses TRBV2 and TRBJ2-2; 10 bases map to TRBD1. V lost 7 bases to trimming and J lost 3 bases; unmatched junction nucleotides: 5. The V gene's germline CDR1 is SNHLY and CDR2 FYNNEI. The CDR3 covers 15 residues. This CDR3 reads CASKPGTGDTGELFF. The CDR3 bases are TGTGCCAGCAAGCCGGGGACAGGGGACACCGGGGAGCTGTTTTTT.

The chain carries TRBV5-7 and TRBJ2-2, with D perhaps matching TRBD2 (5 bases). TRBV5-7 belongs to the ORF category, with a function that is uncertain. The V gene lost 4 bases and the J gene lost 6 bases, with 19 bases spanning the gap. The CDR3 totals 16 residues. CDR3 loop: CASSPPCGRGPGELFF. Written as DNA, the CDR3 is TGTGCCAGCAGCCCCCCCTGCGGGCGCGGACCCGGGGAGCTGTTTTTT.

V and J are TRBV5-4 and TRBJ2-5; D is possibly TRBD2 (6 bases). Germline V gives CDR1 SGHNT, CDR2 YYREEE (reference sequence). The CDR3 runs to 14 residues. Trimming took off 2 bases at V and 2 bases at J, with 10 bases between the two ends. The CDR3: CASSFRGAQETQYF. The CDR3, as DNA: TGTGCCAGCAGCTTTCGCGGGGCACAAGAGACCCAGTACTTC.

This rearrangement joins TRBV5-1 to TRBJ1-3; D gene uncertain. The germline V gene has CDR1 SGHRS and CDR2 YFSETQ. CDR3 length equals 16 residues. V lost 4 bases and J lost 2, with 16 bases in between. Written as DNA, the CDR3 is TGCGCCAGCAGCCTAGGCGGCCCAGTCGCTGGAAACACCATATATTTT. This encodes CASSLGGPVAGNTIYF.

This clone was counted only a few times. The chain uses TRBV11-3 and TRBJ2-1; 14 nucleotides agree with TRBD2. Germline V lookup: CDR1 SGHNT, CDR2 YENEEA. The CDR3 spans 16 residues. J gave up 10 bases and V 5 bases, and 10 bases lay outside the gene matches. CDR3: CASSGSGLAGVSEQFF. The CDR3 DNA follows: TGTGCCAGCAGCGGGTCGGGACTAGCGGGGGTCTCCGAGCAGTTCTTC.

This clone has just a few counts. The chain uses TRBV4-1 and TRBJ2-6; D might be TRBD1 (6 bases). Germline V CDR1 and CDR2: MGHRA, YSYEKL. The CDR3 loop spans 18 amino acids. Trimming cost V 3 bases and J 0 bases, with 15 bases left between them. The CDR3 DNA sequence: TGCGCCAGCAGCCAGGAGGACAGAATACTCTCTGGGGCCAACGTCCTGACTTTC. It specifies CASSQEDRILSGANVLTF.

The chain carries TRBV5-4 and TRBJ2-7, with a weak D call TRBD2 (6 bases). The germline V gene has CDR1 SGHNT and CDR2 YYREEE (reference sequence). Trimming pared 3 bases from V and 4 bases from J, leaving 17 bases between. CDR3 length: 15 residues. CDR3 coding DNA: TGTGCCAGCAGCTCGACGCCTGGGGGGTCTTACGAGCAGTACTTC. Its protein product is CASSSTPGGSYEQYF. The variable domain in full, completed from reference TRBV5-4 and TRBJ2-7, reads ETGVTQSPTHLIKTRGQQVTLRCSSQSGHNTVSWYQQALGQGPQFIFQYYREEENGRGNFPPRFSGLQFPNYSSELNVNALELDDSALYLCASSSTPGGSYEQYFGPGTRLTVT.

The chain links TRBV30 to TRBJ2-2, with 7 bases fitting TRBD1. The CDR3 extends over 15 amino acids. CDR1 GTSNPN and CDR2 SVGIG come from the germline V gene (reference sequence). The V segment lost 0 bases and the J segment 4 bases; nucleotides outside the gene matches: 5. The CDR3 spells CAWSVEGAGTGELFF. CDR3 nucleotides: TGTGCCTGGAGTGTAGAGGGGGCCGGCACCGGGGAGCTGTTTTTT.

The V call is TRBV6-5, the J call TRBJ2-7; 8 positions match TRBD2. The CDR3 contains 14 residues. Germline CDR1 is MNHEY and CDR2 is SVGAGI. The junction had 4 bases not matched to a gene; V was cut back by 6 bases and J by 0 bases. The CDR3 loop is CASSRGGSSYEQYF. Written as DNA, the CDR3 is TGTGCCAGCAGCCGGGGGGGGAGCTCCTACGAGCAGTACTTC.

The CDR3 sequence is CATSRDSDDEQFF. Written as DNA, the CDR3 is TGTGCCACCAGCAGGGACAGTGACGATGAGCAGTTCTTC. This rearrangement joins TRBV15 to TRBJ2-1, with a tentative D call TRBD1 (6 bases). This CDR3 is 13 amino acids long. Trimming stripped 3 bases from V and 8 bases from J, with 11 bases between. Germline CDR1 LNHNV, CDR2 YYDKDF (reference sequence). Combining the CDR3 with reference TRBV15 and TRBJ2-1 gives the whole variable domain DAMVIQNPRYQVTQFGKPVTLSCSQTLNHNVMYWYQQKSSQAPKLLFHYYDKDFNNEADTPDNFQSRRPNTSFCFLDIRSPGLGDTAMYLCATSRDSDDEQFFGPGTRLTVL.

The V gene is TRBV15, the J gene TRBJ2-3; maybe TRBD1 (7 bases). The germline V and J ends were trimmed by 0 bases and 3 bases, with 22 bases remaining between them. Germline CDR1 LNHNV, CDR2 YYDKDF (reference sequence). The CDR3 has 19 residues. The DNA of the CDR3 is TGTGCCACCAGCAGAGATAGATGGAACAGGGGCCGGGGGACAGATACGCAGTATTTT. It encodes CATSRDRWNRGRGTDTQYF.

The chain joins TRBV7-2 to TRBJ2-4; the D gene is possibly TRBD1 (6 bases). The CDR3 covers 15 residues. Looked up from germline, CDR1 is SGHTA and CDR2 is FQGNSA. Trimming took 5 bases from V and 0 from J, leaving 11 bases between them. CDR3 in DNA: TGTGCCAGCAGCGTACAACAGGGAGCCAAAAACATTCAGTACTTC. It yields the protein CASSVQQGAKNIQYF.

V usage is TRBV11-2 and J usage is TRBJ2-3, with 10 bases fitting TRBD2. This CDR3 spans 15 amino acids. Germline lookup yields CDR1 SGHAT and CDR2 FQNNGV. The V gene end was trimmed by 3 bases and the J gene end by 6 bases; junction bases not matched to a gene: 6. In DNA form, the CDR3 reads TGTGCCAGCAGCTTCAGCGGGGGGGCCAGCGATACGCAGTATTTT. Residues: CASSFSGGASDTQYF. Supplemented by reference TRBV11-2 and TRBJ2-3, the full variable domain reads EAGVAQSPRYKIIEKRQSVAFWCNPISGHATLYWYQQILGQGPKLLIQFQNNGVVDDSQLPKDRFSAERLKGVDSTLKIQPAKLEDSAVYLCASSFSGGASDTQYFGPGTRLTVL.

V gene TRBV5-1 combines with J gene TRBJ2-7; 15 nucleotides agree with TRBD2. V dropped 1 base and J dropped 7; count of bases not matched to a gene: 6. The germline gives CDR1 SGHRS, CDR2 YFSETQ. The CDR3 runs to 16 residues. The CDR3 nucleotides are TGCGCCAGCAGCTTGAGGTCCGGGACTAGCGGGGGGGAGCAGTACTTC. This gives the protein CASSLRSGTSGGEQYF.